The 30 T cell receptor beta chains below were found in one sample sequenced in a study of cytomegalovirus exposure and HLA in healthy donors. A multiplex PCR was run with 60 Vbeta primers and 13 Jbeta primers. Profiled with immunoSEQ multiplex PCR; TCRdb holds only in-frame clones, not every one. This table holds approximately 140,000 clones, 73% found once. The material sequenced was PBMCs. The receptors here all came from a human donor in good health.

The chain combines TRBV28 with TRBJ2-3; TRBD2 matches at 10 bases. Per the germline V gene, CDR1 is MDHEN and CDR2 is SYDVKM. This CDR3 has 14 amino acids. The CDR3 reads CAEAAGGPTDTQYF. The CDR3 coding sequence is TGTGCTGAAGCAGCGGGAGGGCCCACAGATACGCAGTATTTT.

This rearrangement joins TRBV27 to TRBJ1-2; TRBD1 is a possible D gene (6 bases). V was pared by 3 bases and J by 3 bases, with 14 bases between. CDR3 length: 15 amino acids. Germline V gives CDR1 MNHEY, CDR2 SMNVEV (reference sequence). CDR3 bases: TGTGCCAGCAGTTTTGGAGGACAGCCTTACTATGGCTACACCTTC. This translates into CASSFGGQPYYGYTF.

The chain is built from TRBV9 and TRBJ1-4; 8 bases align to TRBD1. In germline, CDR1 is SGDLS, CDR2 YYNGEE. The CDR3 is made up of 15 amino acids. The V gene end was trimmed by 0 bases and the J gene end by 8 bases; junction bases not matched to a gene: 6. This chain's CDR3 is CASSVAQGAQEKLFF. Written as DNA, the CDR3 is TGTGCCAGCAGCGTAGCTCAGGGGGCGCAGGAAAAACTGTTTTTT.

The chain's CDR3 is CASKTVNQPQHF. In DNA, the CDR3 is TGTGCCAGCAAGACAGTCAATCAGCCCCAGCATTTT. This chain links TRBV2 with TRBJ1-5, with D maybe TRBD1 (5 bases). The ends were cut back, 7 bases at V and 3 bases at J, with 7 bases in the middle. Germline loops: CDR1 SNHLY, CDR2 FYNNEI. CDR3 length equals 12 residues. The complete variable domain, with remaining parts taken from reference TRBV2 and TRBJ1-5, reads EPEVTQTPSHQVTQMGQEVILRCVPISNHLYFYWYRQILGQKVEFLVSFYNNEISEKSEIFDDQFSVERPDGSNFTLKIRSTKLEDSAMYFCASKTVNQPQHFGDGTRLSIL.

The V call is TRBV7-6, the J call TRBJ2-1; D not resolved. CDR1 is SGHVS, CDR2 FNYEAQ, per germline. This CDR3 spans 12 amino acids. Deletions cut 5 bases from V and 9 bases from J, with 11 bases between. The CDR3 spells CASSTQASEQFF. The CDR3 DNA sequence: TGTGCCAGCAGCACACAAGCGAGTGAGCAGTTCTTC.

In its sample, this clone was seen a few times. The genes are TRBV29-1 and TRBJ2-7; D perhaps matches TRBD1 (5 bases). Germline-derived CDR1 and CDR2 are SQVTM and ANQGSEA. The CDR3 has 10 residues. Trimming removed 5 bases at V and 7 bases at J, with 9 bases between. CDR3 DNA sequence: TGCAGCGTTTTTGACAGAGAGCAGTACTTC. This gives the protein CSVFDREQYF.

This chain connects TRBV4-1 to TRBJ1-4, with 10 bases identical to TRBD1. With V trimmed by 1 base and J by 2 bases, 10 bases remained unmatched. Germline V CDR1 and CDR2: MGHRA, YSYEKL. The CDR3 sequence is 19 residues long. The CDR3 bases are TGCGCCAGCAGCCAAGTAGGGGGACAGGGGATGGCGACTAATGAAAAACTGTTTTTT. Protein sequence: CASSQVGGQGMATNEKLFF.

A few counts support this clone. The rearrangement joins TRBV5-4 to TRBJ2-2, with D possibly matching TRBD2 (6 bases). Germline V gene lookup returns CDR1 SGHNT and CDR2 YYREEE (reference sequence). The CDR3 runs to 15 residues. V was trimmed by 4 bases and J by 4 bases, leaving 14 bases between them. This CDR3 is CASSPRDFRTGELFF. As DNA, the CDR3 is TGTGCCAGCAGCCCCCGGGACTTCCGCACCGGGGAGCTGTTTTTT.

The V call is TRBV30, the J call TRBJ2-7; D gene uncertain. Germline CDR1 is GTSNPN and CDR2 is SVGIG (reference sequence). The CDR3 is made up of 12 amino acids. V shed 2 bases and J shed 3 bases, with 8 bases lying between them. CDR3 in DNA: TGTGCCTGGAGTCGTATTAGCTACGAGCAGTACTTC. Protein: CAWSRISYEQYF.

V and J are TRBV27 and TRBJ2-6; 9 bases align to TRBD1. Germline V gene sequence: CDR1 MNHEY, CDR2 SMNVEV (reference sequence). V dropped 1 base and J dropped 0; count of bases not matched to a gene: 10. The CDR3 is 20 residues long. CDR3 bases: TGTGCCAGCAGTTTATTCCAACGGGACAGGGCGTACTCTGGGGCCAACGTCCTGACTTTC. Encoded protein: CASSLFQRDRAYSGANVLTF.

This chain uses TRBV7-6 with TRBJ2-3, with D possibly matching TRBD2 (5 bases). Germline V CDR1 and CDR2: SGHVS, FNYEAQ. V dropped 4 bases and J dropped 1 base, with 18 bases sitting between them. The CDR3 runs to 17 residues. This CDR3 is CASSSRPGVLRTDTQYF. DNA for the CDR3: TGTGCCAGCAGCTCCCGGCCCGGGGTGCTACGCACAGATACGCAGTATTTT.

The chain combines TRBV2 with TRBJ2-5, with a weak D call TRBD1 (5 bases). This CDR3 spans 14 amino acids. Germline values: CDR1 SNHLY, CDR2 FYNNEI. The V end was cut by 1 base, the J end by 4 bases, with 10 bases between. CDR3 coding DNA: TGTGCCAGCAGTGAAGATGCCCAGGGAGAGACCCAGTACTTC. It translates to CASSEDAQGETQYF.

This clone was detected a few times. The rearrangement links TRBV11-2 to TRBJ1-2; D is possibly TRBD1 (5 bases). Looked up from germline, CDR1 is SGHAT and CDR2 is FQNNGV. The length of the CDR3 is 15 residues. V lost 5 bases and J 8 bases, leaving 21 bases between the germline ends. CDR3 protein: CASSPLWGDAGGYTF. The DNA of the CDR3 is TGTGCCAGCAGCCCCTTGTGGGGGGATGCGGGAGGCTACACCTTC.

The chain uses TRBV5-6 and TRBJ1-2; TRBD1 matches at 8 bases. The germline V gene has CDR1 SGHDT and CDR2 YYEEEE. Trimming removed 0 bases from V and 4 bases from J; junction bases left unmatched: 8. CDR3 length: 16 amino acids. The CDR3 DNA reads as TGTGCCAGCAGCTTGGAGGGGGCAGGGGGCCCCTATGGCTACACCTTC. As protein: CASSLEGAGGPYGYTF.

The V call is TRBV30, the J call TRBJ2-2, with 8 bases fitting TRBD1. From germline, CDR1 is GTSNPN and CDR2 SVGIG (reference sequence). With V trimmed by 4 bases and J by 5 bases, 6 bases remained unmatched. The CDR3 length is 14 residues. The CDR3 protein is CAWTGGLGTGELFF. CDR3 DNA sequence: TGTGCCTGGACAGGGGGCCTTGGTACCGGGGAGCTGTTTTTT.

CDR3 sequence: CASSDTGTSGTDTQYF. DNA for the CDR3: TGTGCCAGCAGTGACACAGGGACTAGCGGCACAGATACGCAGTATTTT. The V gene is TRBV6-4, the J gene TRBJ2-3, with TRBD2 identical over 10 bases. Unmatched junction bases numbered 3, after V lost 2 bases and J lost 1 base. The CDR3 covers 16 residues. Germline V gene data show CDR1 as MRHNA and CDR2 as SNTAGT.

The rearrangement uses TRBV12-5 and TRBJ2-1, with 10 nucleotides matching TRBD2. This CDR3 is 18 amino acids long. J lost 4 bases, V lost 4 bases, and 13 bases had no gene match. In germline, CDR1 is LGHNT, CDR2 FRNRAP. This CDR3 reads CASGSPSSSGRTYNEQFF. For the CDR3, the DNA is TGTGCTAGTGGTTCCCCCTCATCTAGCGGGAGAACTTACAATGAGCAGTTCTTC.

The chain uses TRBV7-9 and TRBJ2-7, with 7 positions matching TRBD1. Germline CDR1 reads SEHNR; CDR2 reads FQNEAQ (reference sequence). The ends lost 6 bases at V and 0 bases at J; junction bases unmatched: 8. This CDR3 region has 15 residues. DNA for the CDR3: TGTGCCAGCAGTTCCGGGACAGCGAGCTCCTACGAGCAGTACTTC. Its translation: CASSSGTASSYEQYF.

The chain combines TRBV27 with TRBJ1-2, with D possibly being TRBD1 (5 bases). V was clipped by 5 bases and J by 4 bases, with 11 bases between them. Germline values: CDR1 MNHEY, CDR2 SMNVEV (reference sequence). The CDR3 loop spans 13 amino acids. The CDR3 sequence: CASSPPQGYGYTF. In DNA, the CDR3 is TGTGCCAGCAGTCCACCTCAGGGCTATGGCTACACCTTC.

J is TRBJ1-1 and V is TRBV28, with 12 bases identical to TRBD1. J gave up 3 bases and V 5 bases, and 13 bases lay outside the gene matches. This CDR3 is 18 amino acids long. Germline CDR1 MDHEN, CDR2 SYDVKM. The CDR3 DNA sequence: TGTGCCAGCAGTCAACCGGGACAGGGGGCGTTATTGGACACTGAAGCTTTCTTT. Its translation is CASSQPGQGALLDTEAFF.

The chain combines TRBV29-1 with TRBJ2-2, with D possibly TRBD1 on 5 matching bases. This CDR3 region has 15 residues. Germline values: CDR1 SQVTM, CDR2 ANQGSEA. V was pared by 0 bases and J by 6 bases, with 14 bases between. The CDR3: CSVEDPVRASGELFF. As DNA, the CDR3 is TGCAGCGTTGAAGATCCCGTCAGGGCGTCCGGGGAGCTGTTTTTT.

The rearrangement links TRBV2 to TRBJ2-1; a weak D match, TRBD1 (6 bases). Germline CDR1 reads SNHLY; CDR2 reads FYNNEI. V lost 6 bases, J lost 1 base, and 40 bases lay in between. CDR3 length: 24 amino acids. The DNA for the CDR3 is TGTGCCAGCAGGATAGGGGGTATGGGGGCGCTGACCCCCCGCAATAGTCAGTCCTACAATGAGCAGTTCTTC. Translated: CASRIGGMGALTPRNSQSYNEQFF.

This chain links TRBV21-1 with TRBJ1-5; no DNA check was done on the table's D call, TRBD1. TRBV21-1 has pseudogene status. The CDR3 spans 16 residues. This CDR3 reads CASSKDRWYSNQPQHF. CDR3 DNA sequence: TGTGCCAGCAGCAAAGACAGATGGTATAGCAATCAGCCCCAGCATTTT.

In this sample, this clone turned up a few times. The rearrangement links TRBV5-1 to TRBJ1-1; D perhaps matches TRBD1 (6 bases). The CDR3 runs to 17 residues. The V and J ends lost 1 base and 4 bases respectively, with 20 bases between them. In germline, CDR1 is SGHRS, CDR2 YFSETQ. CDR3 DNA: TGCGCCAGCAGCTTGAGGGTTCCCCAGGGGCGCCGCACTGAAGCTTTCTTT. Its protein is CASSLRVPQGRRTEAFF.

The V and J genes are TRBV5-5 and TRBJ1-2; TRBD1 agrees at 7 bases. J was trimmed by 4 bases and V by 1 base; bases with no gene match: 10. CDR3 length: 16 residues. The germline V gene encodes CDR1 SGHKS and CDR2 YYEKEE (reference sequence). The CDR3 DNA reads as TGTGCCAGCAGCTTGTTGACACGGGACAGAGCCTATGGCTACACCTTC. It yields the protein CASSLLTRDRAYGYTF. Variable domain in full (rest from reference TRBV5-5 and TRBJ1-2): DAGVTQSPTHLIKTRGQQVTLRCSPISGHKSVSWYQQVLGQGPQFIFQYYEKEERGRGNFPDRFSARQFPNYSSELNVNALLLGDSALYLCASSLLTRDRAYGYTFGSGTRLTVV.

The chain recombines TRBV11-3 with TRBJ2-3; 13 nucleotides align to TRBD2. The V and J ends lost 1 base and 3 bases, in that order; junction bases with no gene match: 7. This CDR3 comprises 18 residues. The germline V gene encodes CDR1 SGHNT and CDR2 YENEEA. Here the CDR3 DNA reads TGTGCCAGCAGCTTAGCCGGGACTAGCGGGATCAGGACAGATACGCAGTATTTT. Its protein product is CASSLAGTSGIRTDTQYF.

This clone was observed a few times. The chain combines TRBV11-2 with TRBJ1-2, with a weak D call TRBD1 (6 bases). The CDR3 spans 14 residues. The germline V and J ends were trimmed by 1 base and 6 bases, with 12 bases remaining between them. CDR1 and CDR2 (germline): SGHAT, FQNNGV. CDR3 in amino acids: CASSLGTGWNGYTF. The CDR3 bases are TGTGCCAGCAGCTTAGGCACAGGGTGGAATGGCTACACCTTC.

This chain connects TRBV15 to TRBJ1-6; 9 bases match TRBD1. Germline trimming cut 2 bases from V and 10 bases from J; bases unmatched to any gene: 6. This CDR3 is 15 amino acids long. Germline V gene lookup returns CDR1 LNHNV and CDR2 YYDKDF (reference sequence). The CDR3 sequence: CATSRTGTGNSPLHF. In DNA, the CDR3 is TGTGCCACCAGCAGAACCGGGACAGGGAACTCACCCCTCCACTTT.

The V call is TRBV15, the J call TRBJ2-3; a possible D gene is TRBD2 (5 bases). The CDR3 runs to 15 residues. Trimming took 0 bases from V and 6 from J, leaving 13 bases between them. Germline values: CDR1 LNHNV, CDR2 YYDKDF (reference sequence). The DNA for the CDR3 is TGTGCCACCAGCAGAGATCTACTAGAAATTGATACGCAGTATTTT. It codes for CATSRDLLEIDTQYF. The variable domain in full, with the rest retrieved from reference TRBV15 and TRBJ2-3, is DAMVIQNPRYQVTQFGKPVTLSCSQTLNHNVMYWYQQKSSQAPKLLFHYYDKDFNNEADTPDNFQSRRPNTSFCFLDIRSPGLGDTAMYLCATSRDLLEIDTQYFGPGTRLTVL.

This clone was found a few times. The gene calls are TRBV30 and TRBJ2-1, with D perhaps matching TRBD2 (6 bases). The V gene's germline CDR1 is GTSNPN and CDR2 SVGIG (reference sequence). This CDR3 has 15 residues. The V end lost 0 bases, the J end lost 2 bases, and 11 bases lay between the germline ends. CDR3 region: CAWSVRGIAYNEQFF. Written as DNA, the CDR3 is TGTGCCTGGAGTGTACGCGGGATAGCCTACAATGAGCAGTTCTTC.